One sample yielded the 6 T cell receptor beta chains listed below, sequenced in a study of blood T cell repertoires in COVID-19. Sequencing used immunoSEQ multiplex PCR; TCRdb keeps in-frame clones, though not all of them. Of roughly 100,000 clones listed, approximately 89% are singletons. The sequenced sample consisted of peripheral blood. Receptors were obtained from a woman older than 75 in a cohort sampled during active COVID-19.

The J gene is TRBJ2-2, the V gene TRBV3-1 (or the pseudogene TRBV3-2); the D is unclear. V gave up 2 bases and J gave up 7 bases, with 11 bases separating them. The CDR3 contains 14 residues. Germline loops: CDR1 LGHDT, CDR2 YNNKEL (reference sequence). CDR3 protein: CASSQRQVDGELFF. In DNA form, the CDR3 reads TGTGCCAGCAGCCAAAGGCAGGTAGACGGGGAGCTGTTTTTT.

The genes are TRBV7-2 and TRBJ1-2; a weak D match, TRBD1 (5 bases). The V gene's germline CDR1 is SGHTA and CDR2 FQGNSA. This CDR3 comprises 14 residues. The V end was cut by 1 base, the J end by 1 base, with 7 bases between. In DNA, the CDR3 is TGTGCCAGCAGCTTAGGGGGGGATAACTATGGCTACACCTTC. Encoded protein: CASSLGGDNYGYTF. Drawing the rest from reference TRBV7-2 and TRBJ1-2, the complete variable domain is GAGVSQSPSNKVTEKGKDVELRCDPISGHTALYWYRQSLGQGLEFLIYFQGNSAPDKSGLPSDRFSAERTGGSVSTLTIQRTQQEDSAVYLCASSLGGDNYGYTFGSGTRLTVV.

This chain joins TRBV2 and TRBJ2-3; a weak D match, TRBD2 (6 bases). The V end was cut by 7 bases, the J end by 2 bases, with 10 bases between. CDR3 length equals 13 residues. Per germline, CDR1 SNHLY and CDR2 FYNNEI. CDR3 protein: CASMDYFTDTQYF. The CDR3 coding sequence is TGTGCCAGCATGGACTACTTCACAGATACGCAGTATTTT.

This sequence joins TRBV7-2 and TRBJ2-1; 14 bases are shared with TRBD2. Trimming at V came to 5 bases and at J to 10 bases, leaving 13 bases not matched to a gene. The CDR3 has 17 residues. Germline V gene data show CDR1 as SGHTA and CDR2 as FQGNSA. The CDR3 sequence: CASSRMGGLAGVWEQFF. Here the CDR3 DNA reads TGTGCCAGCAGCCGGATGGGGGGACTAGCGGGAGTTTGGGAGCAGTTCTTC.

The chain links TRBV20-1 to TRBJ1-4; D unclear. The CDR3 is made up of 15 amino acids. CDR1 and CDR2 (germline): DFQATT, SNEGSKA (reference sequence). V was clipped by 3 bases and J by 8 bases, with 19 bases between them. The CDR3 DNA is TGCAGTGCTAGTAGTCCGGGGAGGGTTGACGAAAAACTGTTTTTT. This sequence encodes CSASSPGRVDEKLFF.

The CDR3 protein is CASSLTGAGYTF. In nucleotides, the CDR3 is TGCGCCAGCAGCTTGACAGGGGCTGGCTACACCTTC. V usage is TRBV5-1 and J usage is TRBJ1-2, with TRBD1 identical over 7 bases. V was pared by 1 base and J by 7 bases, with 1 base of the junction left unmatched. The CDR3 is 12 residues long. CDR1 and CDR2 (germline): SGHRS, YFSETQ.